The clone carrying this T cell receptor (beta chain) was counted at least ten times. RNA transcripts provided the source from which TCR beta CDR3 regions were amplified. In the first-round RT-PCR of the TCR CDR3, the HTBI primer set was used. MiXCR, run by TCRdb on the multiplex PCR reads, gives a single entry per CDR3 protein. The repertoire holds 33,000 or so distinct CDR3 sequences, about 50% seen once, with roughly 6.4% in the top ten. This sample was taken from a study of T cells in Graves' hyperthyroidism and ophthalmopathy. When hyperthyroidism was first diagnosed, the blood sample was taken, preceding any ophthalmopathy symptoms. Trimming at V came to 10 bases and at J to 7 bases, leaving 7 bases not matched to a gene. Germline values: CDR1 LNHDA, CDR2 SQIVND (reference sequence). This CDR3 is built from 13 residues.

The specimen sequenced was blood. The receptor was isolated from a woman in her forties or fifties with Graves' hyperthyroidism that later progressed to Graves' ophthalmopathy. The chain joins TRBV19 to TRBJ1-4; 9 nucleotides align to TRBD1. This CDR3 reads CATTGTGSEKLFF. The DNA for the CDR3 is TGTGCCACCACCGGGACAGGGAGTGAAAAACTGTTTTTT.